The present T cell receptor (beta chain) was sequenced within a study of cytomegalovirus exposure and HLA in healthy donors. Study-wide background: HLA-typed donors were the source of tens of millions of unique TCRs held in an early data release. Study findings and constraints: The likely explanation for a cluster of highly shared sequence variants was sequencing artifact. Among TCR beta chains, those listed as cytomegalovirus-associated numbered fewer than 200.

Germline V gene data show CDR1 as SGHRS and CDR2 as YFSETQ. This CDR3 has 13 amino acids. The V end lost 2 bases, the J end lost 9 bases, and 9 bases lay between the germline ends. 13 Jbeta primers and 60 Vbeta primers were used for the PCR. The protocol was immunoSEQ multiplex PCR, while the TCRdb copy is restricted to in-frame clones and leaves out a portion. This sample has around 65,000 clones, with almost 80% found just once. Note on this clone: Its antigen remains unidentified.

The V and J genes are TRBV5-1 and TRBJ1-6, with D possibly TRBD1 on 5 matching bases. The clonotype comes from a girl aged 10 to 17 in good health and CMV-seropositive. Sequencing input: PBMCs. The chain's CDR3 is CASSLDRGSPLHF. DNA for the CDR3: TGCGCCAGCAGCTTAGACAGAGGTTCACCCCTCCACTTT.